The next 27 T cell receptor beta chains were all read from a single sample in a study of T cell repertoires in cytomegalovirus infection. These TCRs are of unknown antigen specificity. TCRdb reprocessed the reads with MiXCR, giving one entry per CDR3 protein. The sample comprises some 940,000 distinct CDR3 sequences, roughly 30% of which are singletons, and around an eighth rests with the top ten. The sample was cultured CD8+ T cells from PBMCs, taken from culture after CMV antigen stimulation. The source is a human donor in good health (CMV status not recorded). Some clones in this sample may be carry-over from other donors' samples.

V gene TRBV15 combines with J gene TRBJ1-2; 8 nucleotides match TRBD1. Germline loops: CDR1 LNHNV, CDR2 YYDKDF (reference sequence). The CDR3 contains 16 residues. V lost 5 bases to trimming and J lost 3 bases; unmatched junction nucleotides: 11. CDR3 sequence reads: CATSPTLGQGYYGYTF. In DNA form, the CDR3 reads TGTGCCACCAGCCCCACATTAGGACAGGGCTACTATGGCTACACCTTC.

V and J are TRBV7-9 and TRBJ2-5, with D unresolved. Looked up from germline, CDR1 is SEHNR and CDR2 is FQNEAQ (reference sequence). This CDR3 comprises 16 residues. V lost 5 bases and J lost 0, with 16 bases in between. CDR3 in DNA: TGTGCCAGCAGCCCTCCTAGAGTTGAAGACCAAGAGACCCAGTACTTC. Translated, it gives CASSPPRVEDQETQYF.

There are many counts of this clonotype. CDR3 in DNA: TGTGCCAGCAGCTCTAGACCGGGACAGGGGGCCCTTAACTATGGCTACACCTTC. As protein: CASSSRPGQGALNYGYTF. The chain uses TRBV7-2 and TRBJ1-2; 12 bases line up with TRBD1. The CDR3 spans 18 residues. Germline V gene lookup returns CDR1 SGHTA and CDR2 FQGNSA. V shed 4 bases and J 1 base; nucleotides not matched to a gene: 10.

The chain has TRBV6-2 or TRBV6-3 and TRBJ2-1; 12 bases line up with TRBD1. The CDR3 length is 17 residues. The V gene end was trimmed by 1 base and the J gene end by 7 bases; junction bases not matched to a gene: 8. Germline loops: CDR1 MNHEY, CDR2 SVGEGT. The chain's CDR3 is CASSYWLGQGAHNEQFF. CDR3 bases: TGTGCCAGCAGTTACTGGTTGGGACAGGGGGCGCATAATGAGCAGTTCTTC.

The J gene is TRBJ1-2, the V gene TRBV19, with D tentatively TRBD1 (5 bases). The germline V gene has CDR1 LNHDA and CDR2 SQIVND (reference sequence). This CDR3 has 16 residues. V lost 4 bases to trimming and J lost 7 bases, with 22 bases between them. CDR3 sequence (DNA): TGTGCCAGTAGTACCTCCTCCTCGGGGAGGGACTTTGGCTACACCTTC. This gives the protein CASSTSSSGRDFGYTF.

This clonotype was detected a few times. The V and J genes are TRBV20-1 and TRBJ1-1; tentatively, D is TRBD1 (6 bases). This CDR3 contains 14 residues. V gave up 0 bases and J gave up 1 base, with 9 bases separating them. CDR1 and CDR2 (germline): DFQATT, SNEGSKA (reference sequence). CDR3 nucleotide sequence: TGCAGTGCTAGAGATTGGACAGAGAACACTGAAGCTTTCTTT. The encoded protein is CSARDWTENTEAFF.

This chain joins TRBV24-1 and TRBJ1-1; weak D call: TRBD1 (5 bases). Trimming pared 9 bases from V and 11 bases from J, leaving 15 bases between. This CDR3 contains 11 residues. CDR1 is KGHDR and CDR2 is SFDVKD in the germline V gene. CDR3 amino acids: CATSEAGFAFF. CDR3 bases: TGTGCCACCTCGGAGGCAGGGTTCGCTTTCTTT.

Many counts were recorded for this clonotype. The chain couples TRBV7-2 to TRBJ1-3, with 9 bases lining up with TRBD1. CDR3 length equals 15 residues. Germline CDR1 reads SGHTA; CDR2 reads FQGNSA. V gave up 7 bases and J gave up 4 bases; unmatched junction bases: 8. The CDR3 spells CASMQQGAYGNTIYF. As DNA, the CDR3 is TGTGCCAGCATGCAACAGGGGGCGTACGGAAACACCATATATTTT.

The chain links TRBV20-1 to TRBJ1-2, with 7 bases that match TRBD1. The CDR3 loop spans 12 amino acids. CDR1 is DFQATT and CDR2 is SNEGSKA in the germline V gene (reference sequence). The CDR3 here is CSATGVGDGYTF. Here the CDR3 DNA reads TGCAGCGCCACAGGGGTGGGGGATGGCTACACCTTC.

V is TRBV7-3 and J is TRBJ1-4; D ambiguous. The CDR3 length is 16 residues. The germline V gene has CDR1 SGHTA and CDR2 FQGTGA. Trimming left V 5 bases short and J 5 bases short, with 18 bases between. The CDR3 spells CASSPSALGGNEKLFF. The CDR3 DNA follows: TGTGCCAGCAGCCCCTCGGCACTGGGAGGGAATGAAAAACTGTTTTTT. Drawing the rest from reference TRBV7-3 and TRBJ1-4, the complete variable domain is GAGVSQTPSNKVTEKGKYVELRCDPISGHTALYWYRQSLGQGPEFLIYFQGTGAADDSGLPNDRFFAVRPEGSVSTLKIQRTERGDSAVYLCASSPSALGGNEKLFFGSGTQLSVL.

This clonotype was detected only a few times. This sequence joins TRBV7-9 and TRBJ1-2; a possible D gene is TRBD1 (6 bases). V was clipped by 3 bases and J by 7 bases, with 12 bases between them. The CDR3 loop spans 13 amino acids. Per the germline V gene, CDR1 is SEHNR and CDR2 is FQNEAQ (reference sequence). As DNA, the CDR3 is TGTGCCAGCAGCTTGAGGACAGAGGGTGGCTACACCTTC. Translation: CASSLRTEGGYTF.

There are many counts of this clonotype. The chain is built from TRBV7-2 and TRBJ1-1; D remains ambiguous. This CDR3 is 13 amino acids long. Germline assignment: CDR1 SGHTA and CDR2 FQGNSA. Between the trimmed V and J ends, which lost 5 bases and 5 bases, there was a span of 12 bases. This chain's CDR3 is CASSPGGRTEAFF. For the CDR3, the DNA is TGTGCCAGCAGCCCGGGAGGGAGGACTGAAGCTTTCTTT.

The chain uses TRBV11-2 and TRBJ2-2; D unresolved. Trimming stripped 3 bases from V and 3 bases from J, with 8 bases between. The CDR3 runs 14 residues. In germline, CDR1 is SGHAT, CDR2 FQNNGV. CDR3 coding DNA: TGTGCCAGCAGCTTCGTACATCACACCGGGGAGCTGTTTTTT. This gives the protein CASSFVHHTGELFF.

The gene calls are TRBV27 and TRBJ1-2; TRBD1 might be the D (5 bases). The germline gives CDR1 MNHEY, CDR2 SMNVEV (reference sequence). V dropped 8 bases and J dropped 3 bases, with 16 bases sitting between them. The CDR3 is 14 amino acids. The DNA of the CDR3 is TGTGCCAGCGGAAGCGACAGTCCCGACTATGGCTACACCTTC. Translating gives CASGSDSPDYGYTF.

To note about this clonotype: An end of the junction does not agree with germline; a read error may underlie this. V gene TRBV27 combines with J gene TRBJ2-7, with 8 bases fitting TRBD1. The CDR3 spans 16 residues. Looked up from germline, CDR1 is MNHEY and CDR2 is SMNVEV (reference sequence). This chain's CDR3 is CATSLAVSGGGYEQYF. Here the CDR3 DNA reads TGTGCCACCAGTTTAGCGGTCTCAGGGGGCGGCTACGAGCAGTACTTC.

The V call is TRBV3-1, the J call TRBJ2-1, with 7 bases aligning to TRBD1. Germline CDR1 LGHDT, CDR2 YNNKEL (reference sequence). The CDR3 sequence is 14 residues long. Trimming cost V 0 bases and J 8 bases; bases outside gene matches: 4. The CDR3 sequence is CASSQDRGWDEQFF. CDR3 in DNA: TGTGCCAGCAGCCAAGACAGGGGGTGGGATGAGCAGTTCTTC.

V usage is TRBV12-3 or TRBV12-4 and J usage is TRBJ2-1, with 8 positions matching TRBD2. V trimming: 3 bases; J trimming: 2 bases; junction bases outside the gene matches: 9. This CDR3 region has 17 residues. CDR3 amino acids: CASSFGGGAKAYNEQFF. The CDR3 region has the DNA TGTGCCAGCAGTTTCGGGGGGGGGGCCAAGGCCTACAATGAGCAGTTCTTC.

This chain links TRBV4-1 with TRBJ2-6, with 8 bases aligning to TRBD1. From germline, CDR1 is MGHRA and CDR2 YSYEKL. With V trimmed by 2 bases and J by 0 bases, 9 bases remained unmatched. The CDR3 sequence is 19 residues long. The CDR3 coding sequence is TGCGCCAGCAGCCAAACATGGACAGGGAGTCCCTCTGGGGCCAACGTCCTGACTTTC. It encodes CASSQTWTGSPSGANVLTF.

This clonotype was seen a few times. The genes are TRBV4-2 and TRBJ2-2; D not resolved. Germline loops: CDR1 LGHNA, CDR2 YNFKEQ. The CDR3 length is 13 residues. Trimming took 0 bases from V and 6 from J, leaving 5 bases between them. The chain's CDR3 is CASSQDDPGELFF. The CDR3 nucleotides read TGTGCCAGCAGCCAAGATGACCCCGGGGAGCTGTTTTTT.

This clonotype was seen many times. The rearrangement uses TRBV7-2 and TRBJ1-2; D uncertain. Germline loops: CDR1 SGHTA, CDR2 FQGNSA. V dropped 4 bases and J dropped 0 bases, with 12 bases sitting between them. This CDR3 spans 15 amino acids. The CDR3 here is CASSSTSLANYGYTF. In DNA, the CDR3 is TGTGCCAGCAGCTCGACATCACTAGCTAACTATGGCTACACCTTC.

This clonotype showed up many times. This sequence joins TRBV7-6 and TRBJ2-7, with 11 bases fitting TRBD1. Germline V gives CDR1 SGHVS, CDR2 FNYEAQ. CDR3 length: 14 amino acids. V dropped 5 bases and J dropped 7; count of bases not matched to a gene: 7. This CDR3 reads CASSKGQGAYEQYV. In DNA form, the CDR3 reads TGTGCCAGCAGCAAAGGACAGGGGGCATATGAGCAGTACGTC.

This clonotype showed up just a few times. V is TRBV6-6 and J is TRBJ2-1; D remains unclear. The germline V gene has CDR1 MNHNY and CDR2 SVGAGI (reference sequence). V lost 0 bases and J lost 4, with 10 bases in between. The CDR3 runs 15 residues. In DNA form, the CDR3 reads TGTGCCAGCAGTTACTCAGACGGCTCGTACAATGAGCAGTTCTTC. It codes for CASSYSDGSYNEQFF.

The V gene is TRBV14, the J gene TRBJ2-7; TRBD2 matches 11 bases. CDR1 is SGHDN, CDR2 FVKESK, per germline. The CDR3 runs 15 residues. V lost 4 bases to trimming and J lost 0 bases; unmatched junction nucleotides: 2. The CDR3, as DNA: TGTGCCAGCAGCCTCGGGACTAGCGGCTCCTACGAGCAGTACTTC. Encoded protein: CASSLGTSGSYEQYF.

The gene calls are TRBV6-2 or TRBV6-3 and TRBJ2-1; TRBD1 agrees at 12 bases. Germline V gene sequence: CDR1 MNHEY, CDR2 SVGEGT. V trimming: 6 bases; J trimming: 7 bases; junction bases outside the gene matches: 19. This CDR3 contains 19 residues. CDR3 nucleotide sequence: TGTGCCAGCAGAATACCGGGACAGGGGGCCCTGTATCTGAAAAATGAGCAGTTCTTC. Translation: CASRIPGQGALYLKNEQFF.

The J gene is TRBJ1-1, the V gene TRBV10-3; 9 bases map to TRBD1. The V gene end was trimmed by 3 bases and the J gene end by 5 bases; junction bases not matched to a gene: 7. The CDR3 has 15 residues. CDR1 ENHRY and CDR2 SYGVKD come from the germline V gene. The CDR3: CAISDKGQGNTEAFF. In nucleotides, the CDR3 is TGTGCCATCAGTGACAAGGGACAGGGAAATACTGAAGCTTTCTTT.

This clonotype was seen a handful of times. The gene calls are TRBV6-6 and TRBJ2-7; maybe TRBD1 (6 bases). CDR1 and CDR2 from the germline V gene are MNHNY and SVGAGI (reference sequence). V was pared by 6 bases and J by 3 bases, with 18 bases between. This CDR3 comprises 15 residues. The CDR3 DNA follows: TGTGCCAGCAGAGTGGACAGCCGATATCTCTACGAGCAGTACGTC. It is translated as CASRVDSRYLYEQYV.

In its sample, this clonotype was seen a few times. The V call is TRBV7-6, the J call TRBJ2-3; tentatively, D is TRBD1 or TRBD2 (6 bases each). Germline CDR1 is SGHVS and CDR2 is FNYEAQ. The CDR3 loop spans 16 amino acids. The V and J ends lost 1 base and 1 base respectively, with 12 bases between them. The CDR3 protein is CASSLGWGAGTDTQYF. For the CDR3, the DNA is TGTGCCAGCAGCTTAGGATGGGGGGCCGGCACAGATACGCAGTATTTT.